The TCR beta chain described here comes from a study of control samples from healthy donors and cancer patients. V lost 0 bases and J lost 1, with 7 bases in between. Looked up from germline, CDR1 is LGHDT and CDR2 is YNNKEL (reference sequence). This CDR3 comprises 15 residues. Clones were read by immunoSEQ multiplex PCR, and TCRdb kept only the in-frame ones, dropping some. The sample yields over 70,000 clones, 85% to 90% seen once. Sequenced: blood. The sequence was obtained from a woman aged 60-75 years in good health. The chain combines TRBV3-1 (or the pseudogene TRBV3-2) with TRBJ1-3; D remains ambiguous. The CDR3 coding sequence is TGTGCCAGCAGCCAAGATCGGATGTCTGGAAACACCATATATTTT. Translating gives CASSQDRMSGNTIYF.